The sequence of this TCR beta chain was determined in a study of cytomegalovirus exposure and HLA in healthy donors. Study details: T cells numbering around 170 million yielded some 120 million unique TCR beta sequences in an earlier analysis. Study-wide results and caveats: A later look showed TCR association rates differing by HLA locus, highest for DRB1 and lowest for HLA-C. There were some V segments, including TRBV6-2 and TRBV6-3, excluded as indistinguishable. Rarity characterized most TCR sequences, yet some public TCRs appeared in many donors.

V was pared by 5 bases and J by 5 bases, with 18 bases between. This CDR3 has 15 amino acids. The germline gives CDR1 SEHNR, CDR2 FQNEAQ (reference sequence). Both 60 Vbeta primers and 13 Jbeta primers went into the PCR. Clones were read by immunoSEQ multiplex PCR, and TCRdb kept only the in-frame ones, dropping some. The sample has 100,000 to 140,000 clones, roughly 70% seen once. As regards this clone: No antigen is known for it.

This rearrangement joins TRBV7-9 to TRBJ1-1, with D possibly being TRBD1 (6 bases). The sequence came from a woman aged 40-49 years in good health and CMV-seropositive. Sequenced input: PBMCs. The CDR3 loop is CASSHQGSRGTEAFF. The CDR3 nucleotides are TGTGCCAGCAGCCACCAGGGTAGTAGGGGGACTGAAGCTTTCTTT.